This entry lists 6 T cell receptor beta chains sequenced from one sample in a study of T-cell reconstitution after alpha-beta-depleted transplantation in children. Unique molecular identifiers were used in preparing the TCRbeta library. TCRdb analysed the PCR reads with MiXCR anew, one entry per CDR3 protein. The repertoire includes about 200,000 distinct CDR3 sequences, roughly 9.1% of them detected once, and approximately 40% sits in the top ten. The sequenced sample was PBMCs, mostly from graft donor cells, obtained 360 days after TCRalphabeta/CD19-depleted stem cell transplant. Source of these receptors: a male patient between 2 and 10 years old who had a stem cell transplant for acute myeloid leukemia, so the T cells may come from the graft donor.

This clonotype was detected ten times or more. The V gene is TRBV7-2, the J gene TRBJ2-7, with 10 bases that match TRBD1. Germline values: CDR1 SGHTA, CDR2 FQGNSA. The CDR3 spans 15 residues. V was clipped by 2 bases and J by 1 base; unmatched bases: 2. The CDR3 DNA reads as TGTGCCAGCAGCTTAAGGACAGGGGGTTCCTACGAGCAGTACTTC. Translating gives CASSLRTGGSYEQYF.

This clonotype was detected ten times or more. The J gene is TRBJ1-1, the V gene TRBV10-3; the D gene is possibly TRBD1 (5 bases). This CDR3 comprises 12 residues. The germline V gene has CDR1 ENHRY and CDR2 SYGVKD. Between the trimmed V and J ends, which lost 0 bases and 9 bases, there was a span of 8 bases. CDR3 residues: CAISESGGQAFF. In nucleotides, the CDR3 is TGTGCCATCAGTGAGTCGGGGGGACAAGCTTTCTTT.

This clonotype was counted many times. The rearrangement joins TRBV10-3 to TRBJ2-5; 8 bases are shared with TRBD1. Germline V gene sequence: CDR1 ENHRY, CDR2 SYGVKD. The V gene end was trimmed by 9 bases and the J gene end by 3 bases; junction bases not matched to a gene: 6. The CDR3 sequence is 13 residues long. The CDR3 loop is CAIGTGAEETQYF. The CDR3, as DNA: TGTGCCATAGGGACAGGCGCGGAAGAGACCCAGTACTTC.

This clonotype was observed a few times. V usage is TRBV2 and J usage is TRBJ2-1; 10 bases agree with TRBD2. The CDR3 is 16 residues long. Looked up from germline, CDR1 is SNHLY and CDR2 is FYNNEI. The ends lost 6 bases at V and 1 base at J; junction bases unmatched: 6. The CDR3 region has the DNA TGTGCCAGCAGGAGGCCGGGACTAGCGTCCTACAATGAGCAGTTCTTC. Amino acid sequence: CASRRPGLASYNEQFF. Filled out from reference TRBV2 and TRBJ2-1, the complete variable domain reads EPEVTQTPSHQVTQMGQEVILRCVPISNHLYFYWYRQILGQKVEFLVSFYNNEISEKSEIFDDQFSVERPDGSNFTLKIRSTKLEDSAMYFCASRRPGLASYNEQFFGPGTRLTVL.

There are many counts of this clonotype. This rearrangement joins TRBV20-1 to TRBJ2-2; the match to TRBD1 covers 9 bases. CDR3 size: 14 residues. Trimming took 5 bases from V and 5 from J; bases not matched to a gene: 6. Germline CDR1 reads DFQATT; CDR2 reads SNEGSKA (reference sequence). The CDR3 here is CSALTGGSTGELFF. The DNA of the CDR3 is TGCAGTGCTCTTACAGGGGGCAGTACCGGGGAGCTGTTTTTT.

The gene calls are TRBV10-3 and TRBJ2-5, with 8 bases lining up with TRBD1. The CDR3 has 14 residues. V shed 6 bases and J 4 bases; nucleotides not matched to a gene: 7. Germline V CDR1 and CDR2: ENHRY, SYGVKD. The CDR3: CAIRMDRDGETQYF. CDR3 nucleotides: TGTGCCATCAGGATGGACAGGGACGGAGAGACCCAGTACTTC.